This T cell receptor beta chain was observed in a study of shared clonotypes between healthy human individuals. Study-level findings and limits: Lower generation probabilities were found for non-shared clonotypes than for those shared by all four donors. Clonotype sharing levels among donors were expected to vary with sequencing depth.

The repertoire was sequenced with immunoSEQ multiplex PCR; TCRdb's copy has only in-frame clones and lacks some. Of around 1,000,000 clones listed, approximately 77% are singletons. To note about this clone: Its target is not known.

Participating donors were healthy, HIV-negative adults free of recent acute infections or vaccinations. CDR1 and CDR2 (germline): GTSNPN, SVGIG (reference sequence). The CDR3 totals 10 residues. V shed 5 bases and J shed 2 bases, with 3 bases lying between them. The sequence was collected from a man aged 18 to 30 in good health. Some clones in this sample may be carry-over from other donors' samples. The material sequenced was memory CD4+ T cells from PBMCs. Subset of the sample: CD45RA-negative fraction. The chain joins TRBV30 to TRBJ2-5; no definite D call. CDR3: CAWLQETQYF. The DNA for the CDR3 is TGTGCCTGGCTGCAAGAGACCCAGTACTTC.